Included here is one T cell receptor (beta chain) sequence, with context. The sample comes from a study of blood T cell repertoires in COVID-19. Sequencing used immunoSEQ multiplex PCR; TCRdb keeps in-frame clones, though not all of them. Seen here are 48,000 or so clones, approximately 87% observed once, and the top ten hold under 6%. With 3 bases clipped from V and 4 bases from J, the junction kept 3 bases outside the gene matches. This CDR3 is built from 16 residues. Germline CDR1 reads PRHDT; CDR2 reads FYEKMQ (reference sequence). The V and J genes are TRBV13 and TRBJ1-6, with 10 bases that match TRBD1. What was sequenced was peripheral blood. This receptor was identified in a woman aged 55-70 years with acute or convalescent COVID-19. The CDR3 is CASSLGQGFYNSPLHF. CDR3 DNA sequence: TGTGCCAGCAGCTTGGGACAGGGGTTTTATAATTCACCCCTCCACTTT.